The 14 T cell receptor beta chains given below trace back to one sample, sequenced in a study of T-cell reconstitution after alpha-beta-depleted transplantation in children. It was with unique molecular identifiers that the TCRbeta library was prepared. TCRdb recomputed calls from the PCR reads with MiXCR, one row per CDR3 protein. The table records about 540,000 distinct CDR3 sequences, around 20% of them present only once. The starting material was PBMCs from the stem cell graft donor, obtained from the stem cell graft. These receptors originate from a human donor who donated a stem cell graft to a child with acute lymphoblastic leukemia.

This chain connects TRBV5-1 to TRBJ1-1, with TRBD1 matching 8 bases. CDR3 length equals 14 residues. CDR1 and CDR2 (germline): SGHRS, YFSETQ. V lost 6 bases to trimming and J lost 5 bases; unmatched junction nucleotides: 9. This chain's CDR3 is CASNFGTGKTEAFF. For the CDR3, the DNA is TGCGCCAGCAACTTTGGGACAGGTAAAACTGAAGCTTTCTTT. The full variable domain, its missing parts supplied by reference TRBV5-1 and TRBJ1-1, is KAGVTQTPRYLIKTRGQQVTLSCSPISGHRSVSWYQQTPGQGLQFLFEYFSETQRNKGNFPGRFSGRQFSNSRSEMNVSTLELGDSALYLCASNFGTGKTEAFFGQGTRLTVV.

The V call is TRBV7-8, the J call TRBJ2-1, with D possibly TRBD1 on 5 matching bases. CDR3 length: 12 residues. CDR1 and CDR2 (germline): SGHVS, FQNEAQ. The V and J ends lost 4 bases and 8 bases respectively, with 9 bases between them. The CDR3 DNA is TGTGCCAGCAGCTCTTGGGGCGATGAGCAGTTCTTC. Its protein is CASSSWGDEQFF.

The chain has TRBV5-1 and TRBJ2-3; unclear D gene. V was trimmed by 0 bases and J by 5 bases, leaving 13 bases between them. The germline V gene encodes CDR1 SGHRS and CDR2 YFSETQ. There are 15 residues in the CDR3. For the CDR3, the DNA is TGCGCCAGCAGCTTGGCCGTCCTGGGTCTAGATACGCAGTATTTT. The encoded protein is CASSLAVLGLDTQYF.

This sequence joins TRBV13 and TRBJ1-2; unclear D gene. The V end was cut by 2 bases, the J end by 8 bases, with 9 bases between. Germline loops: CDR1 PRHDT, CDR2 FYEKMQ (reference sequence). The CDR3 consists of 12 residues. The CDR3: CASSLRSGGYTF. CDR3 DNA: TGTGCCAGCAGCTTACGGAGTGGCGGCTACACCTTC.

This clonotype was found a few times. A junction end diverges from the germline sequence, so it may reflect a read error. The chain combines TRBV20-1 with TRBJ2-1, with 7 nucleotides matching TRBD2. The CDR3 is 14 amino acids. Germline loops: CDR1 DFQATT, CDR2 SNEGSKA (reference sequence). CDR3 residues: CSAGERDPHNEQFF. The CDR3 bases are TGCAGTGCTGGAGAGCGGGATCCCCACAATGAGCAGTTCTTC.

This chain joins TRBV4-1 and TRBJ1-1; D unclear. CDR1 MGHRA and CDR2 YSYEKL come from the germline V gene. This CDR3 is 14 amino acids long. V lost 5 bases and J 4 bases, leaving 14 bases between the germline ends. CDR3 nucleotides: TGCGCCAGCAGCTCTCAACACGACTCCACTGAAGCTTTCTTT. It encodes CASSSQHDSTEAFF.

This clonotype was counted only a few times. This sequence joins TRBV6-4 and TRBJ1-1, with D perhaps matching TRBD1 (5 bases). Germline CDR1 and CDR2: MRHNA and SNTAGT. CDR3 size: 16 residues. V was cut by 0 bases and J by 1 base, with 12 bases left in between. Here the CDR3 reads CASSDSARTPNTEAFF. In DNA form, the CDR3 reads TGTGCCAGCAGTGACTCCGCGAGGACACCGAACACTGAAGCTTTCTTT.

The chain combines TRBV12-3 or TRBV12-4 with TRBJ2-3; no firm D call. The CDR3 extends over 14 amino acids. Between the trimmed V and J ends, which lost 4 bases and 0 bases, there was a span of 8 bases. CDR3 sequence reads: CASSWAASTDTQYF. CDR3 sequence (DNA): TGTGCCAGCAGTTGGGCTGCTAGCACAGATACGCAGTATTTT.

The rearrangement joins TRBV7-3 to TRBJ2-1; TRBD2 matches at 7 bases. This CDR3 contains 16 residues. V lost 5 bases and J lost 9; bases outside the gene matches: 16. Germline-derived CDR1 and CDR2 are SGHTA and FQGTGA. In DNA form, the CDR3 reads TGTGCCAGCAGCCGTGAGGCGGGGAGGGTCGTCGGTGAGCAGTTCTTC. It specifies CASSREAGRVVGEQFF.

This clonotype was counted a few times. V usage is TRBV20-1 and J usage is TRBJ1-1; D unresolved. Per the germline V gene, CDR1 is DFQATT and CDR2 is SNEGSKA (reference sequence). CDR3 length: 14 residues. Trimming took 0 bases from V and 1 from J, leaving 9 bases between them. For the CDR3, the DNA is TGCAGTGCTAGAGATAGTCGTTGGAACACTGAAGCTTTCTTT. Amino acid sequence: CSARDSRWNTEAFF.

V usage is TRBV9 and J usage is TRBJ2-7; 7 bases are shared with TRBD1. The CDR3 is 14 amino acids. The junction had 5 bases not matched to a gene; V was cut back by 0 bases and J by 5 bases. CDR1 is SGDLS, CDR2 YYNGEE, per germline. Here the CDR3 DNA reads TGTGCCAGCAGCGTAGACAAAGGGGGCGACGAGCAGTACTTC. Residues: CASSVDKGGDEQYF.

The chain is built from TRBV7-9 and TRBJ2-7, with unresolved D. Germline CDR1 reads SEHNR; CDR2 reads FQNEAQ (reference sequence). Trimming cost V 9 bases and J 3 bases, with 12 bases left between them. CDR3 size: 12 residues. DNA for the CDR3: TGTGCCAGTGAAGGTATCGGCTACGAGCAGTACTTC. It is translated as CASEGIGYEQYF.

This clonotype was detected a few times. The rearrangement links TRBV19 to TRBJ2-3; no clear D. The CDR3 is 13 residues long. Trimming pared 1 base from V and 4 bases from J, leaving 6 bases between. From germline, CDR1 is LNHDA and CDR2 SQIVND (reference sequence). The CDR3 DNA is TGTGCCAGTAGTATAGTGGACGCAGATACGCAGTATTTT. As protein: CASSIVDADTQYF.

This clonotype was seen at least ten times. The chain links TRBV7-9 to TRBJ2-7; the D is unclear. The CDR3 is made up of 16 amino acids. Germline V gene lookup returns CDR1 SEHNR and CDR2 FQNEAQ (reference sequence). Between the trimmed V and J ends, which lost 4 bases and 4 bases, there was a span of 20 bases. CDR3: CASSSTKKSTFYEQYF. CDR3 DNA sequence: TGTGCCAGCAGCTCGACAAAGAAGTCCACCTTTTACGAGCAGTACTTC.